The 4 T cell receptor beta chains below were found in one sample sequenced in a study of cytomegalovirus exposure and HLA in healthy donors. A multiplex PCR was run with 60 Vbeta primers and 13 Jbeta primers. TCRdb keeps only in-frame clones here, not all; method: immunoSEQ multiplex PCR. The repertoire holds under 120,000 clones, with about three quarters as singletons. The specimen sequenced was PBMCs. These TCRs come from a female donor in good health and CMV-seropositive.

This chain uses TRBV2 with TRBJ2-1, with 7 bases fitting TRBD1. This CDR3 region has 13 residues. Germline CDR1 is SNHLY and CDR2 is FYNNEI. Trimming at V came to 8 bases and at J to 7 bases, leaving 8 bases not matched to a gene. CDR3 DNA: TGTGCCAGCTCCCGACAGGGAAGGAATGAGCAGTTCTTC. It specifies CASSRQGRNEQFF. Supplemented by reference TRBV2 and TRBJ2-1, the full variable domain reads EPEVTQTPSHQVTQMGQEVILRCVPISNHLYFYWYRQILGQKVEFLVSFYNNEISEKSEIFDDQFSVERPDGSNFTLKIRSTKLEDSAMYFCASSRQGRNEQFFGPGTRLTVL.

There are a few counts of this clone. V usage is TRBV5-4 and J usage is TRBJ2-5; TRBD2 is a possible D gene (6 bases). V shed 2 bases and J shed 2 bases, with 10 bases lying between them. Germline values: CDR1 SGHNT, CDR2 YYREEE (reference sequence). CDR3 length: 14 residues. The CDR3: CASSFPGEQETQYF. DNA for the CDR3: TGTGCCAGCAGCTTTCCGGGAGAGCAAGAGACCCAGTACTTC.

V gene TRBV11-2 combines with J gene TRBJ1-1; D call uncertain. CDR3 length: 13 residues. V was clipped by 5 bases and J by 6 bases, with 13 bases between them. From germline, CDR1 is SGHAT and CDR2 FQNNGV. CDR3 residues: CASSVAYLSEAFF. The CDR3 bases are TGTGCCAGCAGCGTAGCCTACTTGTCTGAAGCTTTCTTT.

This chain connects TRBV11-2 to TRBJ2-5; the D is unclear. From germline, CDR1 is SGHAT and CDR2 FQNNGV. The V gene lost 1 base and the J gene lost 2 bases, with 2 bases spanning the gap. The CDR3 extends over 12 amino acids. DNA for the CDR3: TGTGCCAGCAGCTTAGTACAAGAGACCCAGTACTTC. This codes for CASSLVQETQYF.